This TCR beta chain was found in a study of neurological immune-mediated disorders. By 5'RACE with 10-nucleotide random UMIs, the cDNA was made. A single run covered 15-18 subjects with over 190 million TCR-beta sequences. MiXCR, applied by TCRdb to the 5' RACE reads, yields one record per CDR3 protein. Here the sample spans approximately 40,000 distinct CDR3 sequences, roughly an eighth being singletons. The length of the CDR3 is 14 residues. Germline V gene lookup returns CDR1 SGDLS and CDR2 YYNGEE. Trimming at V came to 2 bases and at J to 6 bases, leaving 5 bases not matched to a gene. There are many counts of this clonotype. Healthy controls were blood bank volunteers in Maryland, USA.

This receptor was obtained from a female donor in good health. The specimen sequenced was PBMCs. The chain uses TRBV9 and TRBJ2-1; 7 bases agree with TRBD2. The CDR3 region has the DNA TGTGCCAGCAGCGTCACCGAGCGGGGCAATGAGCAGTTCTTC. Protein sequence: CASSVTERGNEQFF.